This TCR beta chain was sequenced during a study of shared clonotypes between healthy human individuals. Across the study: CD4 naive and memory got three plates each, CD8 naive two, CD8 memory one.

Terminally differentiated effector memory CD45RA+ cells were excluded from the naive CD8 cells, which were CD45RO-negative and positively selected for CCR7. CDR1 is LGHNA, CDR2 YSLEER, per germline. This CDR3 region has 18 residues. V shed 1 base, J shed 13 bases, and the junction held 19 bases outside the gene matches. Across several immunoSEQ plates, the genomic DNA of each subset was split evenly. For sorted subsets, about 190 ng DNA per replicate equaled some 27,000 T cell genomes. Assay used: immunoSEQ multiplex PCR; TCRdb lists only in-frame clones, some missing. Of about 2.2 million clones detected, around 93% appear once; the ten largest clones hold under 2%.

The sample consisted of naive CD8+ T cells from PBMCs. The J gene is TRBJ1-2, the V gene TRBV4-3; 12 positions agree with TRBD1. This TCR was recovered from a man between 18 and 29 years old in good health. Some clones in this sample may be carry-over from other donors' samples. CDR3: CASSQVPISTGTGGSGTF. Here the CDR3 DNA reads TGCGCCAGCAGCCAAGTACCTATTTCAACCGGGACAGGGGGCAGCGGCACCTTC.